The 8 T cell receptor beta chains given below trace back to one sample, sequenced in a study of T cell responses to AZD1222 COVID-19 vaccine. Here immunoSEQ multiplex PCR was the method, and the copy in TCRdb shows in-frame clones only, minus some. The table lists about 120,000 clones, around 90% of them singletons. The source material was peripheral blood, sampled on day 0 of AZD1222 vaccination. Receptors originate from an adult in good health.

CDR3 DNA sequence: TGTGCCAGCAGCTTCCTCCGGGATTCCGCTGACGAGCAGTACTTC. Translation: CASSFLRDSADEQYF. This sequence joins TRBV7-2 and TRBJ2-7, with D tentatively TRBD2 (5 bases). Trimming stripped 3 bases from V and 5 bases from J, with 17 bases between. This CDR3 contains 15 residues. Looked up from germline, CDR1 is SGHTA and CDR2 is FQGNSA.

The V gene is TRBV5-4, the J gene TRBJ2-3; D remains unclear. The CDR3 spans 10 residues. The germline gives CDR1 SGHNT, CDR2 YYREEE (reference sequence). V was shortened by 7 bases and J by 4 bases, with 4 bases between the two germline ends. The CDR3 here is CASGSDTQYF. The DNA of the CDR3 is TGTGCCAGCGGATCAGATACGCAGTATTTT.

V usage is TRBV5-1 and J usage is TRBJ1-4, with 9 bases matching TRBD1. Germline V gene lookup returns CDR1 SGHRS and CDR2 YFSETQ. This CDR3 region has 14 residues. After removal of 3 bases from V and 14 bases from J, the junction contained 11 bases not matched to a gene. CDR3 residues: CASSSGTGRPKLFF. CDR3 bases: TGCGCCAGCAGCTCGGGGACAGGGAGACCCAAGCTGTTTTTT.

V is TRBV28 and J is TRBJ2-7, with D perhaps matching TRBD1 (5 bases). CDR1 is MDHEN, CDR2 SYDVKM, per germline. CDR3 length equals 14 residues. Trimming shortened V by 5 bases and J by 4 bases, and 15 bases separated the two germline ends. The CDR3 DNA reads as TGTGCCAGCAGTGGAGACAGCTTGAGGTACGAGCAGTACTTC. This encodes CASSGDSLRYEQYF.

The V gene is TRBV14, the J gene TRBJ2-6, with D uncertain. V gave up 2 bases and J gave up 0 bases, with 14 bases separating them. The CDR3 has 18 amino acids. Germline-derived CDR1 and CDR2 are SGHDN and FVKESK. CDR3 nucleotide sequence: TGTGCCAGCAGCCAATCCAAGGTGTCTTACTCTGGGGCCAACGTCCTGACTTTC. Its protein is CASSQSKVSYSGANVLTF.

The gene calls are TRBV4-1 and TRBJ1-4, with 9 positions matching TRBD1. CDR3 length: 16 amino acids. The V gene end was trimmed by 3 bases and the J gene end by 5 bases; junction bases not matched to a gene: 7. The germline V gene encodes CDR1 MGHRA and CDR2 YSYEKL. The CDR3 DNA reads TGCGCCAGCAGCCAGTGGAAGGGGACAGGGAATGAAAAACTGTTTTTT. This translates into CASSQWKGTGNEKLFF.

This chain joins TRBV30 and TRBJ1-2, with D perhaps TRBD1 (5 bases). The CDR3 is made up of 12 amino acids. Trimming took 2 bases from V and 13 from J, leaving 17 bases between them. CDR1 GTSNPN and CDR2 SVGIG come from the germline V gene (reference sequence). CDR3 in amino acids: CAWSLTQGYITF. The CDR3 DNA is TGTGCCTGGAGTCTCACCCAGGGTTATATCACCTTC.

This clone showed up just a few times. This chain uses TRBV4-1 with TRBJ1-5; D is unresolved. From germline, CDR1 is MGHRA and CDR2 YSYEKL. Between the trimmed V and J ends, which lost 4 bases and 4 bases, there was a span of 8 bases. The CDR3 sequence is 13 residues long. The CDR3 reads CASSPRENQPQHF. For the CDR3, the DNA is TGCGCCAGCAGCCCACGGGAAAATCAGCCCCAGCATTTT.